These 19 T cell receptor beta chains share one sample of origin, sequenced in a study of blood T cell repertoires in COVID-19. The protocol was immunoSEQ multiplex PCR, while the TCRdb copy is restricted to in-frame clones and leaves out a portion. The repertoire holds about 230,000 clones, around 88% seen once, with over 2% in the top ten. Sequences were obtained from PBMCs or T cells enriched from blood (not recorded which). The receptors were gathered from a woman between 40 and 55 years old with acute COVID-19.

The chain couples TRBV5-5 to TRBJ2-7; D call uncertain. V lost 7 bases to trimming and J lost 0 bases, with 14 bases between them. The germline gives CDR1 SGHKS, CDR2 YYEKEE (reference sequence). The CDR3 length is 14 residues. CDR3 DNA: TGTGCCAGCCCCCCGGCAGGTTCCTCCTACGAGCAGTACTTC. This codes for CASPPAGSSYEQYF. The complete variable domain, with remaining parts taken from reference TRBV5-5 and TRBJ2-7, reads DAGVTQSPTHLIKTRGQQVTLRCSPISGHKSVSWYQQVLGQGPQFIFQYYEKEERGRGNFPDRFSARQFPNYSSELNVNALLLGDSALYLCASPPAGSSYEQYFGPGTRLTVT.

This chain joins TRBV9 and TRBJ1-2; the D gene is possibly TRBD1 (5 bases). The V end lost 7 bases, the J end lost 6 bases, and 19 bases lay between the germline ends. Germline CDR1 reads SGDLS; CDR2 reads YYNGEE. The CDR3 contains 14 residues. The DNA for the CDR3 is TGTGCCAGCGGATCAGAGTGGGGCTTGAATGGCTACACCTTC. It is translated as CASGSEWGLNGYTF.

This clone occurred once. This sequence joins TRBV5-4 and TRBJ1-2; the match to TRBD1 covers 10 bases. V lost 0 bases, J lost 5 bases, and 4 bases stayed unmatched. The length of the CDR3 is 15 residues. CDR1 SGHNT and CDR2 YYREEE come from the germline V gene (reference sequence). The CDR3 reads CASSLERQGAYGYTF. In nucleotides, the CDR3 is TGTGCCAGCAGCTTGGAGAGACAGGGGGCATATGGCTACACCTTC.

The rearrangement joins TRBV19 to TRBJ2-1; a weak D match, TRBD1 (5 bases). Germline values: CDR1 LNHDA, CDR2 SQIVND (reference sequence). There are 15 residues in the CDR3. V shed 3 bases and J shed 0 bases, with 9 bases lying between them. CDR3 amino acids: CASSIRGNSYNEQFF. CDR3 nucleotide sequence: TGTGCCAGTAGTATTAGGGGTAACTCCTACAATGAGCAGTTCTTC. Filled out from reference TRBV19 and TRBJ2-1, the complete variable domain reads DGGITQSPKYLFRKEGQNVTLSCEQNLNHDAMYWYRQDPGQGLRLIYYSQIVNDFQKGDIAEGYSVSREKKESFPLTVTSAQKNPTAFYLCASSIRGNSYNEQFFGPGTRLTVL.

The J gene is TRBJ1-1, the V gene TRBV24-1; TRBD1 matches at 9 bases. The ends lost 7 bases at V and 5 bases at J; junction bases unmatched: 1. The germline CDR1 and CDR2 sequences are KGHDR and SFDVKD. CDR3 length: 12 amino acids. In nucleotides, the CDR3 is TGTGCCACCAGGGGGACAGGGACTGAAGCTTTCTTT. As protein: CATRGTGTEAFF.

This chain uses TRBV5-6 with TRBJ2-7; 9 nucleotides match TRBD2. The CDR3 runs to 17 residues. V lost 0 bases and J lost 2; bases outside the gene matches: 9. Germline-derived CDR1 and CDR2 are SGHDT and YYEEEE. CDR3 bases: TGTGCCAGCAGCTTGGGGGCTAGCGGGATAAGGACCTACGAGCAGTACGTC. This codes for CASSLGASGIRTYEQYV.

The genes are TRBV7-2 and TRBJ2-7; 10 bases are a match to TRBD2. V was clipped by 5 bases and J by 2 bases; unmatched bases: 3. The germline V gene has CDR1 SGHTA and CDR2 FQGNSA. The CDR3 covers 14 residues. The CDR3 nucleotides are TGTGCCAGCAGCACCGGGACTAGCGCCTACGAGCAGTACTTC. As protein: CASSTGTSAYEQYF.

Of note for this clone: Germline is not matched at one junction end, which may reflect a read error. V and J are TRBV7-7 and TRBJ2-2, with 10 bases fitting TRBD2. The CDR3 spans 16 residues. Germline CDR1 SSHAT, CDR2 FNYEAQ (reference sequence). Here the CDR3 reads CASSSLAGRDTGELFF. The CDR3 nucleotides are TGTGCTAGCAGCTCACTAGCGGGACGTGACACCGGGGAGCTGTTTTTT.

The DNA of the CDR3 is TGTGCCAGCAGCCAACGAGCCTGGGGGGCCTACGAGCAGTACTTC. This sequence encodes CASSQRAWGAYEQYF. The V gene is TRBV4-2, the J gene TRBJ2-7; D is perhaps TRBD2 (6 bases). V lost 2 bases, J lost 2 bases, and 13 bases lay in between. This CDR3 spans 15 amino acids. CDR1 is LGHNA, CDR2 YNFKEQ, per germline.

The CDR3 DNA is TGTGCCAGCACCCGTAGCGATAACTCCTACAATGAGCAGTTCTTC. As protein: CASTRSDNSYNEQFF. The V and J genes are TRBV3-1 (or the pseudogene TRBV3-2) and TRBJ2-1, with a possible D match to TRBD2 (5 bases). V gave up 7 bases and J gave up 0 bases, with 13 bases separating them. The CDR3 spans 15 residues. In germline, CDR1 is LGHDT, CDR2 YNNKEL (reference sequence).

The CDR3 protein is CASRKTSGGPQETQYF. The CDR3 DNA is TGTGCCAGCAGGAAGACTAGCGGGGGCCCCCAAGAGACCCAGTACTTC. V and J are TRBV2 and TRBJ2-5, with TRBD2 matching 12 bases. The CDR3 consists of 16 residues. Trimming took 6 bases from V and 1 from J; bases not matched to a gene: 6. Germline lookup yields CDR1 SNHLY and CDR2 FYNNEI.

The rearrangement uses TRBV21-1 and TRBJ2-7; the D segment call TRBD2 is taken from the table without a DNA check. TRBV21-1 is a pseudogene segment. The CDR3 runs to 15 residues. CDR3 coding DNA: TGTGCCAGCAGTACGGTAGCGGGAGTGGGCTACGAGCAGTACGTC. Encoded protein: CASSTVAGVGYEQYV.

The chain couples TRBV5-6 to TRBJ1-4, with D possibly matching TRBD1 (5 bases). This CDR3 is built from 14 residues. The V end was cut by 4 bases, the J end by 4 bases, with 11 bases between. CDR1 SGHDT and CDR2 YYEEEE come from the germline V gene. The CDR3 loop is CASSRWGINEKLFF. The CDR3 bases are TGTGCCAGCAGCCGCTGGGGCATTAATGAAAAACTGTTTTTT.

This clone appeared a single time. This sequence joins TRBV7-2 and TRBJ1-5; 9 bases fit TRBD1. Germline V gene lookup returns CDR1 SGHTA and CDR2 FQGNSA. V shed 4 bases, J shed 4 bases, and the junction held 14 bases outside the gene matches. The CDR3 loop spans 18 amino acids. The CDR3 spells CASSCLTGGDSGNQPQHF. Here the CDR3 DNA reads TGTGCCAGCAGCTGCCTGACAGGGGGTGATAGTGGAAATCAGCCCCAGCATTTT.

This chain uses TRBV19 with TRBJ1-1, with TRBD1 as a possible D gene (5 bases). CDR3 length: 15 amino acids. Trimming took 0 bases from V and 5 from J, leaving 13 bases between them. The V gene's germline CDR1 is LNHDA and CDR2 SQIVND (reference sequence). The CDR3 region is CASSIEGRVWTEAFF. DNA of the CDR3: TGTGCCAGTAGTATAGAGGGCAGGGTATGGACTGAAGCTTTCTTT.

About this clone: Other nucleotide sequences in the sample specify the same CDR3. This chain links TRBV5-1 with TRBJ1-1; 9 nucleotides line up with TRBD1. Germline CDR1 SGHRS, CDR2 YFSETQ. The CDR3 is 15 amino acids. Trimming cost V 4 bases and J 0 bases; bases outside gene matches: 4. The CDR3 DNA is TGCGCCAGCAGCCCTGGACAGGGGCTGAACACTGAAGCTTTCTTT. Its protein is CASSPGQGLNTEAFF.

This clone was picked up one time. This CDR3 reads CASGLVPVGAEGYTF. In nucleotides, the CDR3 is TGTGCTAGTGGTTTGGTACCGGTAGGGGCGGAAGGCTACACCTTC. The chain links TRBV12-5 to TRBJ1-2; tentatively, D is TRBD1 (5 bases). V gave up 0 bases and J gave up 8 bases, with 16 bases separating them. Germline V CDR1 and CDR2: LGHNT, FRNRAP. This CDR3 is built from 15 residues.

The chain employs TRBV6-2 or TRBV6-3 and TRBJ1-2; tentative D call: TRBD1 (5 bases). This CDR3 has 13 amino acids. Germline V gene sequence: CDR1 MNHEY, CDR2 SVGEGT. V lost 6 bases and J 6 bases, leaving 14 bases between the germline ends. This CDR3 is CASSLQGVNGYTF. CDR3 coding DNA: TGTGCCAGCAGCCTCCAGGGCGTCAATGGCTACACCTTC.

The chain carries TRBV3-1 (or the pseudogene TRBV3-2) and TRBJ1-2; 7 nucleotides line up with TRBD1. The junction had 2 bases not matched to a gene; V was cut back by 2 bases and J by 5 bases. In germline, CDR1 is LGHDT, CDR2 YNNKEL (reference sequence). The CDR3 runs to 13 residues. CDR3 residues: CASSQSTGYGYTF. CDR3 coding DNA: TGTGCCAGCAGCCAATCGACAGGGTATGGCTACACCTTC.